Here is one TCR beta chain with its context. CDR1 and CDR2 from the germline V gene are SQVTM and ANQGSEA. The ends were cut back, 1 base at V and 4 bases at J, with 8 bases in the middle. This CDR3 is 14 amino acids long. Reverse transcription of all isolated RNA meant that expressed TCRB transcripts were sequenced. Using immunoSEQ multiplex PCR, the repertoire was profiled, and TCRdb retains in-frame clones only, with some absent. The data hold roughly 150,000 clones, with around 10% observed a single time. These data belong to a study of beta chain features in type 1 diabetes. Material for sequencing was central memory CD4+ T cells from blood. This sequence was found in a man aged 18 to 35 in good health. The J gene is TRBJ2-6, the V gene TRBV29-1; no clear D. The CDR3 reads CSVEVFRGANVLTF. The CDR3 nucleotides are TGCAGCGTTGAAGTCTTCAGAGGGGCCAACGTCCTGACTTTC.